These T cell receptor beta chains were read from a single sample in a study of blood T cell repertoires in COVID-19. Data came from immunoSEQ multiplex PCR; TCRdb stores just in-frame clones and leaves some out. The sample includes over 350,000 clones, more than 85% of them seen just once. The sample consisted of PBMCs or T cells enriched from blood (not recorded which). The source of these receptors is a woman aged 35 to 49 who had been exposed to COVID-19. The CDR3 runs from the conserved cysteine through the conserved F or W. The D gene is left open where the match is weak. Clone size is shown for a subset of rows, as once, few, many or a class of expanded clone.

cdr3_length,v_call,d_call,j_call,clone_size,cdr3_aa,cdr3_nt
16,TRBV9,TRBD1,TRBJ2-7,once,CASSVFSGTGSNEQYF,TGTGCCAGCAGCGTTTTCTCCGGGACAGGGTCTAACGAGCAGTACTTC
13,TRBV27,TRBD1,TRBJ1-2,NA,CASSKTGVGGYTF,TGTGCCAGCAGCAAAACAGGGGTGGGTGGCTACACCTTC
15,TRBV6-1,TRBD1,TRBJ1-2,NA,CASSEAPGQGKGYTF,TGTGCCAGCAGTGAAGCGCCGGGACAGGGAAAGGGCTACACCTTC
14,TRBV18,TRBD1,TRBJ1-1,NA,CASSRTGGADEAFF,TGTGCCAGCTCACGGACAGGGGGCGCGGATGAAGCTTTCTTT
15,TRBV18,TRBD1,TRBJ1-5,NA,CASSPSDRGNQPQHF,TGTGCCAGCTCCCCCTCGGACAGGGGCAATCAGCCCCAGCATTTT
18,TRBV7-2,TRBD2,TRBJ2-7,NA,CASSSKGLAGGRLYEQYF,TGTGCCAGCAGCTCCAAAGGACTAGCGGGAGGTCGCCTTTACGAGCAGTACTTC
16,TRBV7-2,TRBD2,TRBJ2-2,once,CASSLPSGRDTGELFF,TGTGCCAGCAGCTTACCGAGCGGGAGAGACACCGGGGAGCTGTTTTTT
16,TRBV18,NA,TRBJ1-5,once,CASSPETPDSNQPQHF,TGTGCCAGCTCACCAGAGACACCCGATAGCAATCAGCCCCAGCATTTT
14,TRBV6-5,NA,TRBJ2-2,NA,CASSIRGYAGELFF,TGTGCCAGCAGTATAAGGGGGTACGCCGGGGAGCTGTTTTTT
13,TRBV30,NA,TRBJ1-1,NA,CAWSGSGDTEAFF,TGTGCCTGGAGTGGATCGGGGGACACTGAAGCTTTCTTT
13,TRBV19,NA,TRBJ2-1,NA,CASRPGLLHEQFF,TGTGCCAGTAGGCCAGGGTTACTCCATGAGCAGTTCTTC
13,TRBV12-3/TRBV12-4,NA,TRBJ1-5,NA,CASSFGAGQPQHF,TGTGCCAGCAGTTTTGGCGCAGGGCAGCCCCAGCATTTT
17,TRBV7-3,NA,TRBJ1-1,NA,CASSLSSQQGRHTEAFF,TGTGCCAGCAGCTTATCCTCACAACAGGGACGGCACACTGAAGCTTTCTTT
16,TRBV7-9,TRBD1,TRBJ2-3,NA,CASSQGQGVYTDTQYF,TGTGCCAGCAGCCAGGGACAGGGAGTTTATACAGATACGCAGTATTTT
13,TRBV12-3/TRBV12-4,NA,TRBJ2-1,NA,CASSISSNNEQFF,TGTGCCAGCAGTATTAGCTCAAACAATGAGCAGTTCTTC
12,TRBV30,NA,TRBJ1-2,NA,CAWSSGTGGYTF,TGTGCCTGGAGTTCAGGGACTGGCGGCTACACCTTC
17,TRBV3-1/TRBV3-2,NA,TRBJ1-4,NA,CASSQHGSGATNEKLFF,TGTGCCAGCAGCCAACATGGATCTGGAGCAACTAATGAAAAACTGTTTTTT
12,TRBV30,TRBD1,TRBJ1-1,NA,CAWTTGGTEAFF,TGTGCCTGGACGACAGGGGGCACTGAAGCTTTCTTT
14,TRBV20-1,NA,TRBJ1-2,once,CSASRQMANYGYTF,TGCAGTGCTAGTCGTCAGATGGCTAACTATGGCTACACCTTC
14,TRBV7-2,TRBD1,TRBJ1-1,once,CASSPQTGRPEAFF,TGTGCCAGCAGCCCCCAGACAGGGAGGCCTGAAGCTTTCTTT
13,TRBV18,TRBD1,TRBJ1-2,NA,CASSPDRGQGYTF,TGTGCCAGCTCGCCGGACAGGGGGCAAGGCTACACCTTC
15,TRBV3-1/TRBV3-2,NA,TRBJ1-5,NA,CASSQDGKGLKAQHF,TGTGCCAGCAGCCAAGATGGTAAGGGACTTAAGGCCCAGCATTTT
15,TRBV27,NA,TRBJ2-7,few,CASRSRGFSKDEQYF,TGTGCCAGCAGGTCCAGAGGGTTCTCTAAGGACGAGCAGTACTTC
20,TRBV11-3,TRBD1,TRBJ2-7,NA,CASSSSFDQGARGSSYEQYF,TGTGCCAGCAGCTCCTCATTCGACCAGGGGGCGCGGGGAAGCTCCTACGAGCAGTACTTC
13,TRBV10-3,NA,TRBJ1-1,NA,CAISEGGDTEAFF,TGTGCCATCAGTGAGGGGGGGGACACTGAAGCTTTCTTT
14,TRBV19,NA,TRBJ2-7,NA,CASSISYSGYEQYF,TGTGCCAGTAGTATATCCTACTCTGGCTACGAGCAGTACTTC
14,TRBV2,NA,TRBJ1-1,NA,CASSQGGENTEAFF,TGTGCCAGCAGCCAGGGTGGAGAGAACACTGAAGCTTTCTTT
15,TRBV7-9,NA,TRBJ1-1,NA,CASSLVQGRNTEAFF,TGTGCCAGCAGCTTAGTCCAGGGAAGAAACACTGAAGCTTTCTTT
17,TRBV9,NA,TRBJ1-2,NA,CASSPAPEAAHNYGYTF,TGTGCCAGCAGCCCGGCCCCTGAGGCAGCCCATAACTATGGCTACACCTTC
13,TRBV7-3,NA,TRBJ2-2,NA,CASSLTQGGELFF,TGTGCCAGCAGCTTAACCCAGGGGGGGGAGCTGTTTTTT
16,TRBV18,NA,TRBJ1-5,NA,CASSPETAGSNQPQHF,TGTGCCAGCTCCCCCGAGACGGCAGGCAGCAATCAGCCCCAGCATTTT
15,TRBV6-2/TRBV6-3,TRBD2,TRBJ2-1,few,CASSPAGGRYNEQFF,TGTGCCAGCAGTCCAGCGGGGGGCCGTTACAATGAGCAGTTCTTC
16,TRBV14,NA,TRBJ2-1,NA,CASSQGLRDSYGEQFF,TGTGCCAGCAGCCAAGGGCTTCGGGACTCCTACGGTGAGCAGTTCTTC
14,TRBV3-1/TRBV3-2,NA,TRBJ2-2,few,CASSQRDRTGELFF,TGTGCCAGCAGCCAACGGGATCGCACCGGGGAGCTGTTTTTT
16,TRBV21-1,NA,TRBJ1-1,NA,CASSAIVGTGGTEAFF,TGTGCCAGCAGCGCCATCGTGGGGACAGGGGGTACTGAAGCTTTCTTT
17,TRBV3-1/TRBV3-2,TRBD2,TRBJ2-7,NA,CASSQALTSGGSYEQYF,TGTGCCAGCAGCCAAGCCTTGACTAGCGGGGGTTCCTACGAGCAGTACTTC
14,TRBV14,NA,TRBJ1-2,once,CASSPLEVTYGYTF,TGTGCCAGCAGCCCACTGGAGGTTACCTATGGCTACACCTTC
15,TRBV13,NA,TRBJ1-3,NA,CASSFPRPTGNTIYF,TGTGCCAGCAGCTTCCCTAGGCCCACTGGAAACACCATATATTTT
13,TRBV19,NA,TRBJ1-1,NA,CASSIFGGTEAFF,TGTGCCAGTAGTATATTCGGCGGCACTGAAGCTTTCTTT
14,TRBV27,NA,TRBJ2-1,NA,CASSWGDPYNEQFF,TGTGCCAGCAGTTGGGGGGACCCCTACAATGAGCAGTTCTTC
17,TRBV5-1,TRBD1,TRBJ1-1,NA,CASSLGTGGRVWTEAFF,TGCGCCAGCAGCTTGGGGACAGGGGGTAGGGTGTGGACTGAAGCTTTCTTT
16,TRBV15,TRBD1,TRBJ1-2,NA,CATSGPGQIDVYGYTF,TGTGCCACCAGCGGGCCGGGACAGATTGATGTCTATGGCTACACCTTC
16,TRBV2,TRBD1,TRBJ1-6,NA,CASTMSTETGNSPLHF,TGTGCCAGCACTATGAGTACCGAGACAGGGAATTCACCCCTCCACTTT
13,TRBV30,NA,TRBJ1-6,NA,CAWSEQGGSPLHF,TGTGCCTGGAGTGAACAGGGTGGTTCACCCCTCCACTTT
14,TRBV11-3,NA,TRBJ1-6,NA,CASSLGEAGSPLHF,TGTGCCAGCAGCTTAGGGGAGGCTGGTTCACCCCTCCACTTT
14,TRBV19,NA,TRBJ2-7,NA,CATGVDFRTYEQYF,TGTGCCACAGGGGTGGACTTCAGAACCTACGAGCAGTACTTC
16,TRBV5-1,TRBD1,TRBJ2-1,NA,CASSLGPGQGYNEQFF,TGCGCCAGCAGCTTGGGTCCGGGACAGGGGTATAATGAGCAGTTCTTC
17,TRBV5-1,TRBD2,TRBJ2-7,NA,CASSRGTSGSSSYEQYF,TGCGCCAGCAGCCGTGGGACTAGCGGGTCGAGCTCCTACGAGCAGTACTTC
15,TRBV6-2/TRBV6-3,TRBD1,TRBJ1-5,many,CASTPTGGGNQPQHF,TGTGCCAGCACCCCGACAGGGGGGGGCAATCAGCCCCAGCATTTT
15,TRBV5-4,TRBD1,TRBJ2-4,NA,CASSSGQGTSNIQYF,TGTGCCAGCAGCTCCGGACAGGGCACAAGCAACATTCAGTACTTC
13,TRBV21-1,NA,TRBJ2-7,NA,CASSNSASYEQYF,TGTGCCAGCAGCAACAGTGCCTCCTACGAGCAGTACTTC
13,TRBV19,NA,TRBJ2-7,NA,CASSILGGGEQYF,TGTGCCAGTAGTATCTTAGGGGGTGGCGAGCAGTACTTC
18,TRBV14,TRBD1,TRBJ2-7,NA,CASSNRAKWGTGSYEQYF,TGTGCCAGCAGCAACCGGGCGAAGTGGGGGACAGGGTCCTACGAGCAGTACTTC
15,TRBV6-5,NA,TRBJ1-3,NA,CASSLDGISGNTIYF,TGTGCCAGCAGTCTAGACGGGATTTCTGGAAACACCATATATTTT
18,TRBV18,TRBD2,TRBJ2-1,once,CASSPKGTSGESYNEQFF,TGTGCCAGCTCACCAAAGGGGACTAGCGGGGAATCCTACAATGAGCAGTTCTTC
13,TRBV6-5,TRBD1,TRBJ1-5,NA,CASRSDRDQPQHF,TGTGCCAGCAGGTCGGACAGGGATCAGCCCCAGCATTTT
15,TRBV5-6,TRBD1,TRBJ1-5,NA,CASSPGQGSNQPQHF,TGTGCCAGCAGCCCGGGACAGGGGAGCAATCAGCCCCAGCATTTT